This passage covers 26 T cell receptor beta chains from one sample sequenced in a study of blood T cell repertoires in COVID-19. Repertoires were generated with immunoSEQ multiplex PCR, while TCRdb's copy carries only in-frame clones and drops some. The repertoire has 110,000 to 150,000 clones, 75% to 90% of them found once; the top ten carry 2.5% to 3%. Sequenced: peripheral blood. The receptor set was obtained from a man aged 60-69 years with active or convalescent COVID-19.

This chain joins TRBV28 and TRBJ1-2, with 12 bases that match TRBD1. The trim removed 5 bases at V and 8 bases at J, leaving 18 bases unmatched. Germline-derived CDR1 and CDR2 are MDHEN and SYDVKM. This CDR3 is built from 18 residues. The CDR3 DNA is TGTGCCAGCAGTCCACCCGCCGGGACAGGGGGCGCCCGAGGGGGCTACACCTTC. Its translation: CASSPPAGTGGARGGYTF.

The chain uses TRBV15 and TRBJ1-5; D remains unclear. V was trimmed by 5 bases and J by 0 bases, leaving 14 bases between them. CDR1 is LNHNV, CDR2 YYDKDF, per germline (reference sequence). The CDR3 extends over 16 amino acids. DNA of the CDR3: TGTGCCACCAGCGGTCTACCAGGTCTTAGCAATCAGCCCCAGCATTTT. It is translated as CATSGLPGLSNQPQHF.

The CDR3 spells CASSLLGGAESGANVLTF. The CDR3 DNA reads as TGTGCCAGTAGTCTCTTGGGTGGGGCAGAGTCTGGGGCCAACGTCCTGACTTTC. The chain recombines TRBV19 with TRBJ2-6, with D possibly TRBD1 on 5 matching bases. CDR1 is LNHDA and CDR2 is SQIVND in the germline V gene (reference sequence). CDR3 length: 18 residues. The ends were cut back, 5 bases at V and 1 base at J, with 18 bases in the middle.

The rearrangement joins TRBV24-1 to TRBJ2-3, with 8 nucleotides matching TRBD1. Germline lookup yields CDR1 KGHDR and CDR2 SFDVKD. With 3 bases clipped from V and 0 bases from J, the junction kept 1 base outside the gene matches. The CDR3 is 15 amino acids. The CDR3 DNA reads as TGTGCCACCAGTGATAGACAGGGGAGCACAGATACGCAGTATTTT. This sequence encodes CATSDRQGSTDTQYF.

This clone was detected only a few times. The chain links TRBV7-9 to TRBJ1-3; 9 nucleotides align to TRBD1. The CDR3 contains 13 residues. The trim removed 6 bases at V and 4 bases at J, leaving 1 base unmatched. CDR1 SEHNR and CDR2 FQNEAQ come from the germline V gene (reference sequence). CDR3 bases: TGTGCCAGCAGTGGGACAGGGGGAAACACCATATATTTT. It is translated as CASSGTGGNTIYF.

The CDR3 coding sequence is TGTGCCAGCAGTAGGGTGGGACCCGGGAGGATAAATCAGCCCCAGCATTTT. This codes for CASSRVGPGRINQPQHF. The gene calls are TRBV27 and TRBJ1-5; possible D gene TRBD1, 5 bases. Germline lookup yields CDR1 MNHEY and CDR2 SMNVEV (reference sequence). V was trimmed by 5 bases and J by 4 bases, leaving 21 bases between them. CDR3 size: 17 residues.

The chain couples TRBV5-6 to TRBJ2-3; D perhaps matches TRBD2 (5 bases). V lost 2 bases, J lost 0 bases, and 16 bases lay in between. Germline V gene sequence: CDR1 SGHDT, CDR2 YYEEEE. The CDR3 consists of 17 residues. CDR3 DNA: TGTGCCAGCAGCTTCGGAGGTGTGAGGGTTAGCACAGATACGCAGTATTTT. As protein: CASSFGGVRVSTDTQYF.

This chain connects TRBV28 to TRBJ1-3; D gene unclear. The ends were cut back, 4 bases at V and 4 bases at J, with 14 bases in the middle. The CDR3 covers 15 residues. The germline V gene encodes CDR1 MDHEN and CDR2 SYDVKM. CDR3 nucleotides: TGTGCCAGCAGTTCCTTGAAACTAGGGGGAAACACCATATATTTT. Translation: CASSSLKLGGNTIYF.

J is TRBJ2-1 and V is TRBV19, with 7 bases that match TRBD2. Germline V gene lookup returns CDR1 LNHDA and CDR2 SQIVND (reference sequence). The ends lost 6 bases at V and 8 bases at J; junction bases unmatched: 19. The CDR3 totals 17 residues. As DNA, the CDR3 is TGTGCCAGTAGCCCTTCCCGGGCTAGCGGCAAAAGGGATGAGCAGTTCTTC. Its protein is CASSPSRASGKRDEQFF.

This clone has a single count. V is TRBV6-5 and J is TRBJ2-2, with D possibly TRBD1 on 5 matching bases. The V gene lost 1 base and the J gene lost 2 bases, with 8 bases spanning the gap. There are 15 residues in the CDR3. The germline gives CDR1 MNHEY, CDR2 SVGAGI. The CDR3 DNA reads TGTGCCAGCAGTTACTGGACAAGCAACACCGGGGAGCTGTTTTTT. Its translation is CASSYWTSNTGELFF.

The chain has TRBV5-1 and TRBJ2-3, with D tentatively TRBD2 (7 bases). The V end was cut by 1 base, the J end by 6 bases, with 15 bases between. The germline V gene has CDR1 SGHRS and CDR2 YFSETQ. The CDR3 is 15 residues long. CDR3 sequence: CASSLRGRGSDTQYF. CDR3 DNA: TGCGCCAGCAGCTTGAGGGGGAGGGGATCGGATACGCAGTATTTT.

This clone was recorded once. The genes are TRBV5-6 and TRBJ2-3; possible D gene TRBD2, 5 bases. This CDR3 has 14 amino acids. Trimming removed 4 bases at V and 1 base at J, with 10 bases between. The germline V gene encodes CDR1 SGHDT and CDR2 YYEEEE. The CDR3 DNA follows: TGTGCCAGCAGCCCGAGGGTTCGCACAGATACGCAGTATTTT. This encodes CASSPRVRTDTQYF. Full variable domain (remainder filled in from reference TRBV5-6 and TRBJ2-3): DAGVTQSPTHLIKTRGQQVTLRCSPKSGHDTVSWYQQALGQGPQFIFQYYEEEERQRGNFPDRFSGHQFPNYSSELNVNALLLGDSALYLCASSPRVRTDTQYFGPGTRLTVL.

This rearrangement joins TRBV6-1 to TRBJ2-7, with 8 bases aligning to TRBD1. This CDR3 has 15 residues. V lost 6 bases and J lost 0; bases outside the gene matches: 7. The germline CDR1 and CDR2 sequences are MNHNS and SASEGT. In DNA, the CDR3 is TGTGCCAGCAGACCCCTTGACAGGGGCTCCTACGAGCAGTACTTC. Translation gives CASRPLDRGSYEQYF.

The V call is TRBV27, the J call TRBJ2-1; 8 nucleotides agree with TRBD1. CDR3 length: 13 residues. Trimming removed 7 bases from V and 7 bases from J; junction bases left unmatched: 6. Germline-derived CDR1 and CDR2 are MNHEY and SMNVEV (reference sequence). As DNA, the CDR3 is TGTGCCAGCATGAACCAGGGGGCAAATGAGCAGTTCTTC. Amino acid sequence: CASMNQGANEQFF.

The V call is TRBV28, the J call TRBJ1-2, with D possibly matching TRBD1 (5 bases). The CDR3 is made up of 19 amino acids. Germline loops: CDR1 MDHEN, CDR2 SYDVKM. Trimming took 3 bases from V and 4 from J, leaving 27 bases between them. The DNA of the CDR3 is TGTGCCAGCAGTTTGGGTGGGATGGAGGGACTGCGGTGGTCCTATGGCTACACCTTC. Its translation: CASSLGGMEGLRWSYGYTF.

The chain combines TRBV5-6 with TRBJ1-6; D possibly corresponds to TRBD1 (6 bases). With 3 bases removed from V and 7 bases from J, the gap between germline ends came to 17 bases. The CDR3 runs 16 residues. CDR1 and CDR2 (germline): SGHDT, YYEEEE. CDR3 nucleotides: TGTGCCAGCAGCTCGGAGACAGGAGCAAGAAATTCACCCCTCCACTTT. As protein: CASSSETGARNSPLHF.

Turning to this clone: Other DNA sequences within the sample encode an identical CDR3. The chain is built from TRBV5-1 and TRBJ2-7; 10 bases are shared with TRBD1. CDR1 and CDR2 (germline): SGHRS, YFSETQ. With V trimmed by 3 bases and J by 4 bases, 1 base remained unmatched. This CDR3 has 13 amino acids. In nucleotides, the CDR3 is TGCGCCAGCAGCTCGGGACAGGGGTACGAGCAGTACTTC. This codes for CASSSGQGYEQYF.

Only one count was recorded for this clone. The rearrangement joins TRBV6-4 to TRBJ1-1, with D perhaps TRBD1 (6 bases). There are 13 residues in the CDR3. The V gene's germline CDR1 is MRHNA and CDR2 SNTAGT. V gave up 8 bases and J gave up 5 bases, with 15 bases separating them. The CDR3 sequence is CASAKEGGTEAFF. CDR3 coding DNA: TGTGCCAGCGCGAAGGAGGGGGGGACTGAAGCTTTCTTT.

V is TRBV6-5 and J is TRBJ2-7, with 7 bases aligning to TRBD1. Germline V gives CDR1 MNHEY, CDR2 SVGAGI. CDR3 length equals 13 residues. V lost 7 bases and J lost 4; bases outside the gene matches: 7. DNA for the CDR3: TGTGCCAGCACCACAGGGGCACAGTACGAGCAGTACTTC. Translation: CASTTGAQYEQYF.

In its sample, this clone was seen once. The sample carries other DNA sequences with the same CDR3. The genes are TRBV24-1 and TRBJ1-1, with 9 nucleotides matching TRBD1. This CDR3 contains 15 residues. The V segment lost 4 bases and the J segment 2 bases; nucleotides outside the gene matches: 4. Per germline, CDR1 KGHDR and CDR2 SFDVKD. CDR3 nucleotide sequence: TGTGCCACCAGTGAGTCGACAGGGGGTAACACTGAAGCTTTCTTT. The encoded protein is CATSESTGGNTEAFF.

The chain recombines TRBV18 with TRBJ2-2; tentatively, D is TRBD2 (5 bases). This CDR3 is built from 16 residues. The germline V and J ends were trimmed by 2 bases and 5 bases, with 15 bases remaining between them. Germline CDR1 reads KGHSH; CDR2 reads LQKENI. The CDR3, as DNA: TGTGCCAGCTCACCATCGGCCCTCGGGGAAACCGGGGAGCTGTTTTTT. This encodes CASSPSALGETGELFF.

The V and J genes are TRBV29-1 and TRBJ2-7, with 9 bases matching TRBD2. CDR3 length: 15 amino acids. V shed 5 bases, J shed 7 bases, and the junction held 15 bases outside the gene matches. CDR1 SQVTM and CDR2 ANQGSEA come from the germline V gene. The CDR3 DNA is TGCAGCGTTACCCCCGGACTAGCGACCAGGGGGGAGCAGTACTTC. Its protein product is CSVTPGLATRGEQYF.

The rearrangement uses TRBV6-5 and TRBJ2-7, with D maybe TRBD2 (5 bases). The CDR3 contains 13 residues. V lost 6 bases to trimming and J lost 1 base, with 10 bases between them. Germline lookup yields CDR1 MNHEY and CDR2 SVGAGI. In DNA, the CDR3 is TGTGCCAGCAGGGGCGGGCTTTCCTACGAGCAGTACTTC. Protein sequence: CASRGGLSYEQYF.

The J gene is TRBJ2-1, the V gene TRBV5-8; 14 positions agree with TRBD2. CDR1 and CDR2 (germline): SGHTS, YDEGEE. The CDR3 is 16 amino acids. V trimming: 4 bases; J trimming: 8 bases; junction bases outside the gene matches: 8. The CDR3 nucleotides read TGTGCCAGCAGCAATCGACTAGCGGGAGGGGTCCATGAGCAGTTCTTC. It translates to CASSNRLAGGVHEQFF.

V is TRBV19 and J is TRBJ2-5; 7 nucleotides line up with TRBD1. CDR3 size: 16 residues. Germline CDR1 LNHDA, CDR2 SQIVND (reference sequence). V lost 3 bases to trimming and J lost 3 bases; unmatched junction nucleotides: 10. The CDR3 nucleotides read TGTGCCAGTAGTATTGGGGCCCCGACAGGGAAAGAGACCCAGTACTTC. This encodes CASSIGAPTGKETQYF.

The chain combines TRBV28 with TRBJ1-5; D is ambiguous. CDR3 length: 14 amino acids. Trimming took 6 bases from V and 4 from J, leaving 13 bases between them. The germline CDR1 and CDR2 sequences are MDHEN and SYDVKM. CDR3 region: CASSLVGGNQPQHF. CDR3 in DNA: TGTGCCAGCAGCTTGGTTGGAGGTAATCAGCCCCAGCATTTT.